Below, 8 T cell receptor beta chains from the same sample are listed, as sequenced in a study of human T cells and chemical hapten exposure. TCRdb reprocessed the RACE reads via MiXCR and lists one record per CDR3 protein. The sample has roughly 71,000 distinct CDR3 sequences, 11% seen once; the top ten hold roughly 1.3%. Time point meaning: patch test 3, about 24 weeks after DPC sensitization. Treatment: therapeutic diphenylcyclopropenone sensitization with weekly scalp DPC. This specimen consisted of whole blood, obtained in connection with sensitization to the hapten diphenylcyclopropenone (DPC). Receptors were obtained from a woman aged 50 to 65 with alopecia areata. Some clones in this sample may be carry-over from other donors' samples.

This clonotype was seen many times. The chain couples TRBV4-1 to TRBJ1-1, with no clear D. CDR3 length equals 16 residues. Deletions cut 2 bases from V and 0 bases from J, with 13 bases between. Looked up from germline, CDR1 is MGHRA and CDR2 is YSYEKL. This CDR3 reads CASSQRHEEMNTEAFF. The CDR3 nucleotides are TGCGCCAGCAGCCAAAGGCACGAGGAGATGAACACTGAAGCTTTCTTT.

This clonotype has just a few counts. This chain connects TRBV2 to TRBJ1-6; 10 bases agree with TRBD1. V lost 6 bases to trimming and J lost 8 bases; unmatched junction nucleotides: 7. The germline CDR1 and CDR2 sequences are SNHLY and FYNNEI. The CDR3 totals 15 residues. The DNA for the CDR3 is TGTGCCAGCAGGCTCACCGGGACAGGGGATTCACCCCTCCACTTT. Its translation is CASRLTGTGDSPLHF.

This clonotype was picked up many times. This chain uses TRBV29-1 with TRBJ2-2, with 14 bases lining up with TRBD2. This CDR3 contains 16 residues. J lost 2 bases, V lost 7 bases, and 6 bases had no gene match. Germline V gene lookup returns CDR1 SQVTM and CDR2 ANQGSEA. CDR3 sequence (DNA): TGCAGCGCCCTGGGACTAGCGGGAGTAAACACCGGGGAGCTGTTTTTT. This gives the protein CSALGLAGVNTGELFF.

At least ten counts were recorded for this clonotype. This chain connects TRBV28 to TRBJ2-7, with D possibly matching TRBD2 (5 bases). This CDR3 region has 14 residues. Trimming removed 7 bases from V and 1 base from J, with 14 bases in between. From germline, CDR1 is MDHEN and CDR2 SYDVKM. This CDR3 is CASTTPGLSYEQYF. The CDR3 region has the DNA TGTGCCAGCACCACGCCGGGATTGTCCTACGAGCAGTACTTC.

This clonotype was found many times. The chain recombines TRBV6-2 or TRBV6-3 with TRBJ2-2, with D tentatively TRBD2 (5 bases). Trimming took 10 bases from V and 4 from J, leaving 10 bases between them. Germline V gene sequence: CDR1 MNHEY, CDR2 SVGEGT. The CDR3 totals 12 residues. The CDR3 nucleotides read TGTGCCACCACGAGGGTCACCGGGGAGCTGTTTTTT. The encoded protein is CATTRVTGELFF.

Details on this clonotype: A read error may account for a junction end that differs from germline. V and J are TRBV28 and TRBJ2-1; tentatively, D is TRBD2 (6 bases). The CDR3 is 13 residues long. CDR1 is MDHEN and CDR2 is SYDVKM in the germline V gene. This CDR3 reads CASSLGTPNEQFF. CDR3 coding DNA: TGTGCTAGCAGTTTAGGGACTCCCAATGAGCAGTTCTTC. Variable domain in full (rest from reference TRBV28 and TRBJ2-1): DVKVTQSSRYLVKRTGEKVFLECVQDMDHENMFWYRQDPGLGLRLIYFSYDVKMKEKGDIPEGYSVSREKKERFSLILESASTNQTSMYLCASSLGTPNEQFFGPGTRLTVL.

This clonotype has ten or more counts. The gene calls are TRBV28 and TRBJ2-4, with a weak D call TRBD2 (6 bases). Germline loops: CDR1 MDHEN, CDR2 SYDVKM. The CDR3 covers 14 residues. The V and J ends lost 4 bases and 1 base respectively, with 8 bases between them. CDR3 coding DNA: TGTGCCAGCAGTTCTGGAGGGGCCAAAAACATTCAGTACTTC. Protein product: CASSSGGAKNIQYF. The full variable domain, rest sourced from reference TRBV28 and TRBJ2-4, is DVKVTQSSRYLVKRTGEKVFLECVQDMDHENMFWYRQDPGLGLRLIYFSYDVKMKEKGDIPEGYSVSREKKERFSLILESASTNQTSMYLCASSSGGAKNIQYFGAGTRLSVL.

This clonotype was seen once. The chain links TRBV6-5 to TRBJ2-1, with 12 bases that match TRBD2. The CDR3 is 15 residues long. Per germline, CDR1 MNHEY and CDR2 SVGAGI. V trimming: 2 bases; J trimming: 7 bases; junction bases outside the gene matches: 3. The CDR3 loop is CASSYGLAGPNEQFF. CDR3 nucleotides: TGTGCCAGCAGTTACGGACTAGCGGGGCCAAATGAGCAGTTCTTC.